A single T cell receptor (beta chain) is shown here with its context. Per the germline V gene, CDR1 is SGHTA and CDR2 is FQGTGA. The V gene end was trimmed by 5 bases and the J gene end by 1 base; junction bases not matched to a gene: 6. This CDR3 is built from 15 residues. The data were taken from a study of blood T cell repertoires in COVID-19. The overall study: COVID-19 samples from acute and convalescent phases originated in the United States, Italy and Spain.

The protocol was immunoSEQ multiplex PCR, while the TCRdb copy is restricted to in-frame clones and leaves out a portion. Counted here are approximately 240,000 clones, 65% to 85% occurring once; the ten biggest clones make up roughly 3%. The clonotype originates from a woman in her twenties or thirties who had recovered from COVID-19. The chain carries TRBV7-3 and TRBJ2-3, with 7 bases fitting TRBD2. The sample comprised peripheral blood. The CDR3 DNA reads as TGTGCCAGCAGCCTGAGCGGGGCAGGCACAGATACGCAGTATTTT. It codes for CASSLSGAGTDTQYF.